This T cell receptor (beta chain) was identified in a study of post-analysis software for immune sequencing data. Study-level findings and limits: The study found TRBV5-6, TRBV5-1 and TRBV20-1 among several TRBV segments more frequent in patients than controls.

V shed 2 bases and J shed 4 bases, with 17 bases lying between them. The CDR3 totals 16 residues. The germline V gene encodes CDR1 SGHRS and CDR2 YFSETQ. As for this clonotype: Its target is not known.

Unique molecular identifiers tagged the TCR beta cDNA libraries. TCRdb processed the PCR reads anew with MiXCR; each CDR3 protein has one entry. This table has 550,000 to 700,000 distinct CDR3 sequences, roughly 40% appearing once. This TCR was recovered from a girl aged 10 to 17 with multiple sclerosis. The sample comprised blood. This rearrangement joins TRBV5-1 to TRBJ2-3; D is possibly TRBD1 (5 bases). The CDR3 sequence is CASSFQGAPFADTQYF. CDR3 bases: TGCGCCAGCAGCTTCCAAGGGGCCCCCTTCGCAGATACGCAGTATTTT.